The T cell receptor (beta chain) under discussion was sequenced for a study of shared clonotypes between healthy human individuals. Here immunoSEQ multiplex PCR was the method, and the copy in TCRdb shows in-frame clones only, minus some. The sample shows about 2.1 million clones, over 85% of them seen only once. The length of the CDR3 is 15 residues. The ends lost 1 base at V and 2 bases at J; junction bases unmatched: 4. CDR1 and CDR2 (germline): MDHEN, SYDVKM. Naive CD8 cells were CD45RO-negative, positively selected for CCR7, excluding terminally differentiated effector memory CD45RA+ cells. Only Caucasian adults living in Nashville, Tennessee served as donors.

This rearrangement joins TRBV28 to TRBJ2-5; TRBD1 matches 7 bases. Sequences were obtained from naive CD8+ T cells from PBMCs. The sequence derives from a man younger than 35 in good health. Some clones in this sample may be carry-over from other donors' samples. Here the CDR3 reads CASSLFGTAQETQYF. CDR3 nucleotides: TGTGCCAGCAGTTTATTCGGGACAGCACAAGAGACCCAGTACTTC.